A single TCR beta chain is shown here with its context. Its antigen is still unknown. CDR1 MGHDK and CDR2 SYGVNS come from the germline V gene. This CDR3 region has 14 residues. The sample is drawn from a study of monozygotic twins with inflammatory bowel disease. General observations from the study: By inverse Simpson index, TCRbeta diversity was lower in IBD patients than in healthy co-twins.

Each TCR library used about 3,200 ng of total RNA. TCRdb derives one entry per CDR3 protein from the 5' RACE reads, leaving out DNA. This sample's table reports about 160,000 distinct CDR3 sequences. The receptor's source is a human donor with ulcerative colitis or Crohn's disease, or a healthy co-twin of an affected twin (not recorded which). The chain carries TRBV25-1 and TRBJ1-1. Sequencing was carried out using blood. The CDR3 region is CASSEQEGNTEAFF.